Following are 11 T cell receptor beta chains from one sample sequenced in a study of T-cell reconstitution after alpha-beta-depleted transplantation in children. Construction of the TCRbeta library involved unique molecular identifiers. TCRdb ran MiXCR on the PCR reads and lists one entry per CDR3 protein. The sample shows approximately 630,000 distinct CDR3 sequences, roughly 14% of them seen only once. This specimen consisted of PBMCs, obtained before TCRalphabeta/CD19-depleted stem cell transplant. These TCRs come from a girl aged 2 to 10 with congenital amegakaryocytic thrombocytopenia, due to receive a stem cell transplant.

The chain employs TRBV29-1 and TRBJ2-7; the D gene is possibly TRBD1 (6 bases). The CDR3 extends over 12 amino acids. V lost 7 bases and J lost 3, with 13 bases in between. The germline V gene encodes CDR1 SQVTM and CDR2 ANQGSEA. The CDR3 protein is CSARIGGYEQYF. The CDR3 DNA is TGCAGCGCTAGGATAGGGGGCTACGAGCAGTACTTC.

V is TRBV20-1 and J is TRBJ2-7; 10 nucleotides align to TRBD2. The ends lost 5 bases at V and 4 bases at J; junction bases unmatched: 11. The CDR3 runs 15 residues. Germline assignment: CDR1 DFQATT and CDR2 SNEGSKA (reference sequence). CDR3 sequence: CSAGSWGLASYEQYF. For the CDR3, the DNA is TGCAGTGCTGGGAGTTGGGGACTAGCGAGTTACGAGCAGTACTTC.

The count of this clonotype is one. A much larger clone lies a single base off, so this may be a read error. The chain employs TRBV9 and TRBJ1-1; possible D gene TRBD1, 5 bases. Germline CDR1 reads SGDLS; CDR2 reads YYNGEE. The length of the CDR3 is 13 residues. CDR3 bases: TGTGCCAGCAGCGACGGACCGGGGACTGAAGCTTCCTTT. Protein product: CASSDGPGTEASF.

This clonotype has more than one count but fewer than ten. The genes are TRBV12-3 or TRBV12-4 and TRBJ2-5; D gene unclear. With 6 bases removed from V and 5 bases from J, the gap between germline ends came to 10 bases. The CDR3 runs 12 residues. As DNA, the CDR3 is TGTGCCAGCAGGAGAACCGTGGAGACCCAGTACTTC. As protein: CASRRTVETQYF.

The CDR3 protein is CSASTSDHRRGYTF. The CDR3 DNA reads TGCAGTGCTAGCACGTCCGACCATCGGAGGGGCTACACCTTC. V is TRBV20-1 and J is TRBJ1-2; no reliable D call. The CDR3 extends over 14 amino acids. Trimming took off 3 bases at V and 8 bases at J, with 19 bases between the two ends. Germline V gives CDR1 DFQATT, CDR2 SNEGSKA (reference sequence).

This clonotype was seen ten or more times. The rearrangement links TRBV5-1 to TRBJ2-5, with no clear D. This CDR3 spans 13 amino acids. V lost 4 bases and J 3 bases, leaving 10 bases between the germline ends. Germline CDR1 SGHRS, CDR2 YFSETQ. CDR3: CASSLGSKETQYF. The CDR3 bases are TGCGCCAGCAGCCTAGGGTCTAAAGAGACCCAGTACTTC.

In its sample, this clonotype was seen many times. V is TRBV29-1 and J is TRBJ1-3, with D hard to call. Trimming stripped 5 bases from V and 4 bases from J, with 21 bases between. Per germline, CDR1 SQVTM and CDR2 ANQGSEA. This CDR3 has 16 residues. The CDR3 loop reads CSVRYSRTRPGNTIYF. DNA for the CDR3: TGCAGCGTTCGATATTCAAGGACGAGGCCCGGAAACACCATATATTTT.

This clonotype showed up just a few times. The gene calls are TRBV5-4 and TRBJ2-1, with a possible D match to TRBD2 (6 bases). The V and J ends lost 4 bases and 2 bases respectively, with 13 bases between them. Germline V gene lookup returns CDR1 SGHNT and CDR2 YYREEE (reference sequence). This CDR3 has 15 amino acids. The CDR3 DNA reads as TGTGCCAGCAGCGCGCTCGAGCGGGCCTACAATGAGCAGTTCTTC. Its protein is CASSALERAYNEQFF.

This clonotype was detected ten times or more. The genes are TRBV10-3 and TRBJ2-3; D could derive from TRBD1 or TRBD2 (5 bases each). V was clipped by 11 bases and J by 10 bases, with 13 bases between them. The CDR3 covers 10 residues. CDR1 is ENHRY and CDR2 is SYGVKD in the germline V gene. CDR3 coding DNA: TGTGCCGCTCACCGGGACCCGCAGTATTTT. Amino acids: CAAHRDPQYF.

This clonotype has ten or more counts. The chain carries TRBV7-6 and TRBJ2-1, with D uncertain. Germline V CDR1 and CDR2: SGHVS, FNYEAQ. Deletions cut 5 bases from V and 8 bases from J, with 25 bases between. The CDR3 length is 17 residues. CDR3 sequence: CASSPFNLGSVMHEQFF. The CDR3 DNA follows: TGTGCCAGCAGCCCCTTCAATCTGGGGTCCGTGATGCATGAGCAGTTCTTC.

The rearrangement uses TRBV5-1 and TRBJ2-1; TRBD2 matches 10 bases. The CDR3 consists of 17 residues. Germline values: CDR1 SGHRS, CDR2 YFSETQ. The V gene end was trimmed by 0 bases and the J gene end by 3 bases; junction bases not matched to a gene: 6. Here the CDR3 reads CASSLASGRADYNEQFF. CDR3 sequence (DNA): TGCGCCAGCAGCTTGGCCAGCGGGAGGGCCGACTACAATGAGCAGTTCTTC.